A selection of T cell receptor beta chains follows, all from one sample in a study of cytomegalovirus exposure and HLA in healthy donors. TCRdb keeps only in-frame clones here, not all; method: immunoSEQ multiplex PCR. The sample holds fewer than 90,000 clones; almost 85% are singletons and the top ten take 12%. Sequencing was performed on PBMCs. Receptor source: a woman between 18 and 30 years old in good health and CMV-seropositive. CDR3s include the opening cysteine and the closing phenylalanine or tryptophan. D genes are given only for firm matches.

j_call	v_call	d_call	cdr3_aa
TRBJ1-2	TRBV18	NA	CASSRSTGNYEGTF
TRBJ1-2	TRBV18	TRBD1	CASSPRGQVITTNYGYTF
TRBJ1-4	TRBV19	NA	CASITGRGEKLFF
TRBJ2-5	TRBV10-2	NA	CASSESLAPIQETQYF
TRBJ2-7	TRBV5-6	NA	CASSSTYEQYF
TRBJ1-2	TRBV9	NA	CASSPSTGDRYGYTF
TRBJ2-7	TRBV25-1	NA	CASRIRLVHIEQYF
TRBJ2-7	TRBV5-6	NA	CASSLDGQRYEQYF
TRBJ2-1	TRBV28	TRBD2	CASSIGGALSNEQFF
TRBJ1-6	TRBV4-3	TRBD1	CASSQDGGRGQNSPLHF
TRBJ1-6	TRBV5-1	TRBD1	CASRYRDRDNSPLHF
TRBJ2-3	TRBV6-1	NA	CASSANRERTDTQYF
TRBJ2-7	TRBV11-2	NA	CASSLGLKSYEQYF
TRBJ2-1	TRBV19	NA	CASSIGGAGFDEQFF
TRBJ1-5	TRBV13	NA	CASSLGSDTQSPQHF
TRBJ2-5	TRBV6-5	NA	CASSSDHGEQETQYF
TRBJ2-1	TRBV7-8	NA	CASSLVNRYNEQFF
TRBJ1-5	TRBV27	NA	CASSLGRPAGQPQHF
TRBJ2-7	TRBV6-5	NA	CASSYSSRGQYEQYF
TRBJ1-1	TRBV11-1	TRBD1	CASSFRDRGLNTEAFF
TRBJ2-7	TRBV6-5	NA	CASSPYGQHYEQYF
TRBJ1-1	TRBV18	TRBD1	CASSPLTGGRSEAFF
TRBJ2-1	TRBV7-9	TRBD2	CASSLLAGGPLMNEQFF
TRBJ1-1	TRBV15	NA	CATSRERGRGNTEAFF
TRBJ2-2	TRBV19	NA	CASRAGELFF
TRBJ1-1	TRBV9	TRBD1	CASSVSGTAMNTEAFF
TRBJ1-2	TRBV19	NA	CASSTRQANYGYTF
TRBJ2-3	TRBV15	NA	CATSSWGGLGDTQYF
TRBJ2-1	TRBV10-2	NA	CASLEERAPYNEQFF
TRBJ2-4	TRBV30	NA	CAWNLQGLAKNIQYF
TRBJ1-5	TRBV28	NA	CASSLQGQPQHF
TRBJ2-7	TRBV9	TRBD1	CASSVGQENYEQYF
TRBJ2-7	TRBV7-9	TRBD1	CASSFRDRGVDEQYF
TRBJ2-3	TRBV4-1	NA	CASSQRGTVFRTDTQYF
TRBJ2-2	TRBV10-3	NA	CAIGRGLEVGELFF
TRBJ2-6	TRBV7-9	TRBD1	CASGGQGAKGANVLTF
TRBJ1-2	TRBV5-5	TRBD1	CASSPPPKGAGYGYTF
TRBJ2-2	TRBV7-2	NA	CASSSLSGTGELFF
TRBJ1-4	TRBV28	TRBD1	CASTTGAANEKLFF
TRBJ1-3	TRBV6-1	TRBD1	CASSELGQGAFGNTIYF
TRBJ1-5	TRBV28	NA	CASSPGLAGNQPQHF
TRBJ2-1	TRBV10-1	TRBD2	CASSEASGDYNEQFF
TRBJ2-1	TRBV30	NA	CAWSAAWAGHNEQFF
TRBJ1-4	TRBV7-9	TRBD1	CASSRGQGREKLFF
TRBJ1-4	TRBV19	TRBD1	CASSSPGTGDEKLFF
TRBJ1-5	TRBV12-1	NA	CASSFGGAEENQPQHF
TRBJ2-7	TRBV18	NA	CASSPDSSSYEQYF
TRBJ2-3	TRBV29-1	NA	CSVEGGRALGTDTQYF
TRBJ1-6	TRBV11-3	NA	CASSLEGTQSPLHF
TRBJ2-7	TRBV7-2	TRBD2	CASSREASGMGEQYF
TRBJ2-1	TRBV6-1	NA	CASSERSYNEQFF
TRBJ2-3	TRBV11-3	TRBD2	CASSTSGGTDTQYF
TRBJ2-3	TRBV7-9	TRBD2	CASNKGGTSTDTQYF
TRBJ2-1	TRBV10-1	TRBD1	CASSEGQANEQFF
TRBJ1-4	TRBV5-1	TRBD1	CASSFGQGFNEKLFF
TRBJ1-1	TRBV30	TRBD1	CAWSVGRGLLTEAFF
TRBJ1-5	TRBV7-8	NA	CASSSLPNQPQHF